The T cell receptor (beta chain) described here comes from a study of T cell responses to AZD1222 COVID-19 vaccine. There are a few counts of this clone. Between the trimmed V and J ends, which lost 7 bases and 7 bases, there was a span of 7 bases. The CDR3 is made up of 9 amino acids. Germline loops: CDR1 DFQATT, CDR2 SNEGSKA (reference sequence). Using immunoSEQ multiplex PCR, the repertoire was profiled, and TCRdb retains in-frame clones only, with some absent. Of some 130,000 clones listed, approximately 94% are singletons. J is TRBJ1-2 and V is TRBV20-1; D is uncertain. Specimen: peripheral blood, collected on day 0 of AZD1222 vaccination. This sequence was found in an adult in good health. CDR3 amino acids: CSDRGGYTF. CDR3 in DNA: TGCAGTGATCGCGGTGGCTACACCTTC.